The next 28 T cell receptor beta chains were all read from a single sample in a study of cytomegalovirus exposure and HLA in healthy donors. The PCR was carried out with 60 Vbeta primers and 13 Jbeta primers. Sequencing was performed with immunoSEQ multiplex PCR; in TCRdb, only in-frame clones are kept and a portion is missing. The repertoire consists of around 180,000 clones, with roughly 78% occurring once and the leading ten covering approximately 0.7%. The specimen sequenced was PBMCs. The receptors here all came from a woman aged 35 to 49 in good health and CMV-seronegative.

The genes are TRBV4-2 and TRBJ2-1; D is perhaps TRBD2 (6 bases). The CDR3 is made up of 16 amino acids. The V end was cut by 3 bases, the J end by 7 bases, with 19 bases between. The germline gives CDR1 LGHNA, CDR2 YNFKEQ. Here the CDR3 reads CASSQVGGGGLNEQFF. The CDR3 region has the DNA TGTGCCAGCAGCCAGGTCGGGGGAGGCGGGTTGAATGAGCAGTTCTTC.

Here the CDR3 reads CASSTTQTNSPLHF. The CDR3 nucleotides are TGCGCCAGCAGTACGACACAGACAAATTCACCCCTCCACTTT. This chain uses TRBV4-1 with TRBJ1-6; the D is unclear. The CDR3 length is 14 residues. From germline, CDR1 is MGHRA and CDR2 YSYEKL. Trimming cost V 6 bases and J 7 bases, with 13 bases left between them.

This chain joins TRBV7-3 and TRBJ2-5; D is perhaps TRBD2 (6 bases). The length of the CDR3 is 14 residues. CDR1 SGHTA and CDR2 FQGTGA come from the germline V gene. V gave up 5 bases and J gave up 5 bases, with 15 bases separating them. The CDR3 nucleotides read TGTGCCAGCAGCCCTACCTGGAGGGTGGAGACCCAGTACTTC. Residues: CASSPTWRVETQYF.

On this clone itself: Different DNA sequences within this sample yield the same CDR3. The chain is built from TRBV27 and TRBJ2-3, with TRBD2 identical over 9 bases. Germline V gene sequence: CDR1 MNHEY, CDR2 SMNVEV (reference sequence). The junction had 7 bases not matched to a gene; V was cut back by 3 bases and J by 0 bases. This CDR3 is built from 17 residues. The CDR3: CASSFLGLAQSTDTQYF. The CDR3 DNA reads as TGTGCCAGCAGTTTTCTGGGACTAGCTCAGAGCACAGATACGCAGTATTTT.

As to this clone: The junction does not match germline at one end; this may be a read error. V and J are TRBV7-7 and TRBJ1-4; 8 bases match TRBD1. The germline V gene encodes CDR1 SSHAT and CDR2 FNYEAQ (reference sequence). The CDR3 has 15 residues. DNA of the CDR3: TGTGCTAGCAGCTTGACAGGGGACCGTAATGAAAAACTGTTTTTT. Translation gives CASSLTGDRNEKLFF.

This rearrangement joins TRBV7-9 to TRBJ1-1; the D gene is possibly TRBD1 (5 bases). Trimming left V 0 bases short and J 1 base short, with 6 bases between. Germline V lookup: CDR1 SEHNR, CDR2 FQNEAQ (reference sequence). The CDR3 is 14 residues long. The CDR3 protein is CASSLAGANTEAFF. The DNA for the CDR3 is TGTGCCAGCAGCTTAGCAGGGGCGAACACTGAAGCTTTCTTT.

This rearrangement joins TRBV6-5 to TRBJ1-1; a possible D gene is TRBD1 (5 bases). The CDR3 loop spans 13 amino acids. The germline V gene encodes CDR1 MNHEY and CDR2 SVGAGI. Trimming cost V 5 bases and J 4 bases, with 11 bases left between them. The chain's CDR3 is CASSIRVGTEAFF. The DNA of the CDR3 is TGTGCCAGCAGTATCAGGGTGGGCACTGAAGCTTTCTTT.

Written as DNA, the CDR3 is TGTGCCAGTAGTACAATGAGGGACAGGAGATCACCCCTCCACTTT. This translates into CASSTMRDRRSPLHF. This chain links TRBV19 with TRBJ1-6, with 8 positions matching TRBD1. V lost 4 bases to trimming and J lost 10 bases; unmatched junction nucleotides: 9. CDR3 length equals 15 residues. From germline, CDR1 is LNHDA and CDR2 SQIVND (reference sequence).

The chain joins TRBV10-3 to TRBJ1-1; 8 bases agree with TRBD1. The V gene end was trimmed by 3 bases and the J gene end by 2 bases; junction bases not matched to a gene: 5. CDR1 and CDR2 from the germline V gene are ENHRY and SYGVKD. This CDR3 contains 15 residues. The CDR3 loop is CAISDGQGFNTEAFF. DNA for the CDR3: TGTGCCATCAGTGATGGACAGGGATTCAACACTGAAGCTTTCTTT.

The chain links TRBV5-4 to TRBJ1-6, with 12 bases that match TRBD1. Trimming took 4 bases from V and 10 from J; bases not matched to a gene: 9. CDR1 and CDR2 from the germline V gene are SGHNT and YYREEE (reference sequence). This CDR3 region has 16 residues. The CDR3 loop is CASSPEGQGAGSPLHF. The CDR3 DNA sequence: TGTGCCAGCAGCCCGGAGGGACAGGGGGCCGGGTCACCCCTCCACTTT.

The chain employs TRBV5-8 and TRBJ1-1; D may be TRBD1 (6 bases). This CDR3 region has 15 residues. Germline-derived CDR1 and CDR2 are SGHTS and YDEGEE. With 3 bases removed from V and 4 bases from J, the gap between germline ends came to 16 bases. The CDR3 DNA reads TGTGCCAGCAGCTGGGGGACACGACAGATCACTGAAGCTTTCTTT. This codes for CASSWGTRQITEAFF.

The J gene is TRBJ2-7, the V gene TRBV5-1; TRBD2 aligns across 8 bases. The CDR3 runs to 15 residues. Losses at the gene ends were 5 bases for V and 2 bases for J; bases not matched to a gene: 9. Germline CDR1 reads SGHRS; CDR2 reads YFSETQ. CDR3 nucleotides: TGCGCCAGCAGAATTATAGCGGGGAACGCCTACGAGCAGTACTTC. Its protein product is CASRIIAGNAYEQYF.

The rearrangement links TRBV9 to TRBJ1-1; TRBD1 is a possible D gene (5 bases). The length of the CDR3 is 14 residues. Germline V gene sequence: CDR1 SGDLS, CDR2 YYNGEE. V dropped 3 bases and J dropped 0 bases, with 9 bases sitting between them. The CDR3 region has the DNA TGTGCCAGCAGCGCGACAGCTTTGAACACTGAAGCTTTCTTT. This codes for CASSATALNTEAFF.

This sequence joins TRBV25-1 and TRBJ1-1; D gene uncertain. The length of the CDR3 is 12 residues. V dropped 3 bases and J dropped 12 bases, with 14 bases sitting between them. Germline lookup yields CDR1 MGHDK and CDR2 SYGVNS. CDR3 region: CASSDDIRLPFF. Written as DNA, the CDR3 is TGTGCCAGCAGTGACGACATCCGCCTTCCTTTCTTT.

The CDR3 sequence: CASTSTRALAHEQYF. The CDR3 bases are TGTGCCAGCACCAGTACCAGGGCTCTGGCCCACGAGCAGTACTTC. The V gene is TRBV6-1, the J gene TRBJ2-7, with D possibly matching TRBD1 (5 bases). The CDR3 is 15 amino acids. The germline V and J ends were trimmed by 7 bases and 5 bases, with 21 bases remaining between them. Germline values: CDR1 MNHNS, CDR2 SASEGT.

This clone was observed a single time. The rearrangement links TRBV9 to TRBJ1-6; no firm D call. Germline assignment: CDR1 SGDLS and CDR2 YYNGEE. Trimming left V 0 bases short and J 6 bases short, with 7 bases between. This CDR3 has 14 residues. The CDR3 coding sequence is TGTGCCAGCAGCGTAGATGCGGCTAATTCACCCCTCCACTTT. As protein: CASSVDAANSPLHF.

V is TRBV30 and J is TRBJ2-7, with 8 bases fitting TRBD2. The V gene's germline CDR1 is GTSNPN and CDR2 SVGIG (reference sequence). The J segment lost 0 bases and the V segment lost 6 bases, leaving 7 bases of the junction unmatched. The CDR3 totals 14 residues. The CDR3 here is CACVQRGISYEQYF. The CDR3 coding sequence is TGTGCCTGTGTGCAGCGGGGGATCTCCTACGAGCAGTACTTC.

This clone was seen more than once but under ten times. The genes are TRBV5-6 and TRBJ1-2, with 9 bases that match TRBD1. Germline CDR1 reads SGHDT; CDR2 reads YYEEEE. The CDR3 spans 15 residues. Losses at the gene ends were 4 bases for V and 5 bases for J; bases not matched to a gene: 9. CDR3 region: CASSADRGSSYGYTF. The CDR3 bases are TGTGCCAGCAGCGCGGACAGGGGTTCCTCTTATGGCTACACCTTC.

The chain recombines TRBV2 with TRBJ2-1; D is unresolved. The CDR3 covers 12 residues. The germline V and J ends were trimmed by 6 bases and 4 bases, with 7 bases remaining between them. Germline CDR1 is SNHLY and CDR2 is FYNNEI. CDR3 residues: CASSLQYNEQFF. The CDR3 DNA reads TGTGCCAGCAGCCTACAGTACAATGAGCAGTTCTTC.

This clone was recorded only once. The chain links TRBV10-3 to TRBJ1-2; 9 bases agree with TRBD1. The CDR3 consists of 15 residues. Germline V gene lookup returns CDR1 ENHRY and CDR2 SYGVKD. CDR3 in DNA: TGTGCTTCCGCGAAACAGGGGGCGCAGGACTATGGCTACACCTTC. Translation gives CASAKQGAQDYGYTF.

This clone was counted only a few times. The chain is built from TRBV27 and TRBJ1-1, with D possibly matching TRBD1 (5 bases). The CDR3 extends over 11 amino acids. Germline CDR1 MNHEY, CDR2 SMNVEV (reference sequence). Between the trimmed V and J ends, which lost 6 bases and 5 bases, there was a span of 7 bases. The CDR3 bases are TGTGCCAGCAGGTCAGGGACTGAAGCTTTCTTT. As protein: CASRSGTEAFF.

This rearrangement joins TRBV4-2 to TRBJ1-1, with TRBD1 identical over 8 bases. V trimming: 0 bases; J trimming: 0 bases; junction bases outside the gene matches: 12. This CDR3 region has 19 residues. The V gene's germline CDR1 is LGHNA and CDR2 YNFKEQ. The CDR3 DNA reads TGTGCCAGCAGCCAAGATAGGGCAGGGGGCGGTTTCATGAACACTGAAGCTTTCTTT. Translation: CASSQDRAGGGFMNTEAFF.

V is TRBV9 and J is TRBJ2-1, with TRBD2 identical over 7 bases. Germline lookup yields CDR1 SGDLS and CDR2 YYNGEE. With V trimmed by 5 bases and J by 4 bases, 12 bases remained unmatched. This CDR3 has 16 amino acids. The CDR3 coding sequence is TGTGCCAGCAGACCAACCCTAGCGGCCCCGTACAATGAGCAGTTCTTC. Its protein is CASRPTLAAPYNEQFF.

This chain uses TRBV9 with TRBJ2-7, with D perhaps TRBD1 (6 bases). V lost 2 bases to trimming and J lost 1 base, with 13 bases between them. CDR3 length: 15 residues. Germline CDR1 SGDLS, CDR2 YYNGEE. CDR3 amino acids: CASSVGRDKSYEQYF. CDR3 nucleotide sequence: TGTGCCAGCAGCGTTGGCCGGGACAAGTCCTACGAGCAGTACTTC.

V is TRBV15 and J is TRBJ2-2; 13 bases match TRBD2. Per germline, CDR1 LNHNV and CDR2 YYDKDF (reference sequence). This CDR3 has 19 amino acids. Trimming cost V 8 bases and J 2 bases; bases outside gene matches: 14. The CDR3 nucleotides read TGTGCCACCTCCCGGGGGACTAGCGGGGCGAGCCCTAACACCGGGGAGCTGTTTTTT. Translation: CATSRGTSGASPNTGELFF.

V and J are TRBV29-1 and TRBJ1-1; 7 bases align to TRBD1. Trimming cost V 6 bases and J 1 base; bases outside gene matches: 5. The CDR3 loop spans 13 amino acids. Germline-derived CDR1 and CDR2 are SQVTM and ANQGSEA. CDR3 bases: TGCAGCGTATCACAGGGGACGAACACTGAAGCTTTCTTT. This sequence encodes CSVSQGTNTEAFF.

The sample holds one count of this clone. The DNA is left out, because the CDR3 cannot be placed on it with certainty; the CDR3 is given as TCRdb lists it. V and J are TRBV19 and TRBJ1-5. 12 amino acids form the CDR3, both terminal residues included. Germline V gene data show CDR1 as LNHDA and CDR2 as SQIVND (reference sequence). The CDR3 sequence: CASSISARPQHF.

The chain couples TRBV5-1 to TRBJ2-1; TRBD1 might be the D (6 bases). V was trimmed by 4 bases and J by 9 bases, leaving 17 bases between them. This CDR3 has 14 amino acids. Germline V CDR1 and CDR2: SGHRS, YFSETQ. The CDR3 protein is CASSLYQQGSEQFF. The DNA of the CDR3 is TGCGCCAGCAGCCTCTATCAACAGGGTAGTGAGCAGTTCTTC.